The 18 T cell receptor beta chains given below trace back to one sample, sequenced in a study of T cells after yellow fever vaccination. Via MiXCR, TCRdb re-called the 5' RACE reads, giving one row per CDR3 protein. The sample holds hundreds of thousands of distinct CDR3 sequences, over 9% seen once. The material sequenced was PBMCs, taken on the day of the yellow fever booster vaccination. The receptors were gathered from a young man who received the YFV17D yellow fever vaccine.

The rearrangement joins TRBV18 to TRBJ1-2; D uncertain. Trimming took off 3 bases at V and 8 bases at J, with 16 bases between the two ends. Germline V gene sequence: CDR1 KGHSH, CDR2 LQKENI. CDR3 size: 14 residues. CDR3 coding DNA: TGTGCCAGCTCACCTAACGACGGCTCCGGCGGCTACACCTTC. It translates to CASSPNDGSGGYTF.

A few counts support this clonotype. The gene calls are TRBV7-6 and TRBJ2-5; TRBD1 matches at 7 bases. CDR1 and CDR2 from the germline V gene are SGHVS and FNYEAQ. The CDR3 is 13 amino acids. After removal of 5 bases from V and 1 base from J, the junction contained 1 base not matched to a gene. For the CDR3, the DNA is TGTGCCAGCAGCACAGGGGCCCAAGAGACCCAGTACTTC. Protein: CASSTGAQETQYF.

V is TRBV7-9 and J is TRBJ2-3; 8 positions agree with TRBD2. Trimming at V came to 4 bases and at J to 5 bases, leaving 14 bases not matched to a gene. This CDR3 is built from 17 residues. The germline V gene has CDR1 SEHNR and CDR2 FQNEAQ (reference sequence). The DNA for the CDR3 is TGTGCCAGCAGCTCCACCCTTGTAGCGGGACCTGGAGATACGCAGTATTTT. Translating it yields CASSSTLVAGPGDTQYF.

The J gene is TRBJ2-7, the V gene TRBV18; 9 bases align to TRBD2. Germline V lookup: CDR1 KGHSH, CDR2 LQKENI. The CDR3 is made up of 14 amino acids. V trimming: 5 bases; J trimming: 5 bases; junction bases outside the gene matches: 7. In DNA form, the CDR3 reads TGTGCCAGCTCAGAACCGGGACTAGCCCACGAGCAGTACTTC. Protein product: CASSEPGLAHEQYF.

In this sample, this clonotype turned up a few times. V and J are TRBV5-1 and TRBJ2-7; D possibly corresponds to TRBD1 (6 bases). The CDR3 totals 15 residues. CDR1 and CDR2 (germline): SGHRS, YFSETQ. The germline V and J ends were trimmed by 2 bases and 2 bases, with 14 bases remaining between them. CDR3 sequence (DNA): TGCGCCAGCAGCTTTGTACAGGGATCAACCTACGAGCAGTACTTC. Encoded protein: CASSFVQGSTYEQYF.

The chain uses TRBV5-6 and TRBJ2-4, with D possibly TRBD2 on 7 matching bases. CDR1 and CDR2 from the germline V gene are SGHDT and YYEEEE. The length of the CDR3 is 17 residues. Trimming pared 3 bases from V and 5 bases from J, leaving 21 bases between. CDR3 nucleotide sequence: TGTGCCAGCAGCTCCTCGCAGGGGCGGGAGCTGGAAAACATTCAGTACTTC. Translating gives CASSSSQGRELENIQYF.

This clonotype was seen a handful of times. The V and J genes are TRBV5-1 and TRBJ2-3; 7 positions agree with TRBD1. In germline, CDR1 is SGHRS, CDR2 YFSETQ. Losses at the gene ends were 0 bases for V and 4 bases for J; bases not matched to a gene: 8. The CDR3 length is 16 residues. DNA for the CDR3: TGCGCCAGCAGCTTGGAGGGTACTGGGACAGCAGATACGCAGTATTTT. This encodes CASSLEGTGTADTQYF.

The CDR3 protein is CASSPPSKETQYF. Written as DNA, the CDR3 is TGTGCCAGCAGCCCCCCCTCCAAGGAGACCCAGTACTTC. J is TRBJ2-5 and V is TRBV7-2; D remains unclear. With 5 bases removed from V and 5 bases from J, the gap between germline ends came to 12 bases. CDR1 SGHTA and CDR2 FQGNSA come from the germline V gene. This CDR3 has 13 amino acids.

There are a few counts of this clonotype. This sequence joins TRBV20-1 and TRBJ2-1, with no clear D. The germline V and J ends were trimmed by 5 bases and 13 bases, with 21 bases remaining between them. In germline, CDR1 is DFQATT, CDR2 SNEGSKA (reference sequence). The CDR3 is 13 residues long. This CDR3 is CSALGISGGHQFF. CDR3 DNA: TGCAGTGCTCTAGGTATTTCTGGCGGCCACCAGTTCTTC.

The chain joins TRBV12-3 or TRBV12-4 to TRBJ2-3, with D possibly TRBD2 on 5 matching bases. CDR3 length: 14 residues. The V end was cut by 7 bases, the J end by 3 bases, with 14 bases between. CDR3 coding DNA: TGTGCCAGCAAGCGACACGGACTGACAGATACGCAGTATTTT. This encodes CASKRHGLTDTQYF.

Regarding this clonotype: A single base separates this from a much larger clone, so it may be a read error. The CDR3 sequence: CASSPGLAGAVIYEQYF. CDR3 nucleotide sequence: TGTGCCAGCAGCCCAGGACTAGCGGGAGCGGTGATATACGAGCAGTACTTC. V is TRBV4-2 and J is TRBJ2-7; TRBD2 matches at 13 bases. The CDR3 is 17 amino acids. Germline lookup yields CDR1 LGHNA and CDR2 YNFKEQ. Germline trimming cut 4 bases from V and 4 bases from J; bases unmatched to any gene: 10.

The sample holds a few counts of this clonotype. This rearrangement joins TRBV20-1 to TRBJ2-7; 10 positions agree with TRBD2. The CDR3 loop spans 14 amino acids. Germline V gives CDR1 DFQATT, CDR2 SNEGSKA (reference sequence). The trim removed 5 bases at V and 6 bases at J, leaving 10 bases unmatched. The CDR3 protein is CSASSSGRAGEQYF. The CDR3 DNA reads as TGCAGTGCTTCGTCCAGCGGGAGGGCCGGCGAGCAGTACTTC.

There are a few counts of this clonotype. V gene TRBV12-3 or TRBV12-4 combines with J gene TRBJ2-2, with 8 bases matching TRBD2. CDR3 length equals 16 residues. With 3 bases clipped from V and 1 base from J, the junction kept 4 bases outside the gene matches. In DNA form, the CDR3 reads TGTGCCAGCAGTTTCGGGGGGGCTATGAACACCGGGGAGCTGTTTTTT. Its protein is CASSFGGAMNTGELFF.

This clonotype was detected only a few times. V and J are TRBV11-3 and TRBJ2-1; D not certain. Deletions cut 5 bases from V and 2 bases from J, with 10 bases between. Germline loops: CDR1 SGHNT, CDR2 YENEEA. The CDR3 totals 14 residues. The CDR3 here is CASSLDPAYNEQFF. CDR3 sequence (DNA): TGTGCCAGCAGCCTGGACCCGGCCTACAATGAGCAGTTCTTC.

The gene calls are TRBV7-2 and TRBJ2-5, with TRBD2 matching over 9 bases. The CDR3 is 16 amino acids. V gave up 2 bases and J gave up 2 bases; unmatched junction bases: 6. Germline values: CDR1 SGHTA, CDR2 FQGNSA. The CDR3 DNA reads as TGTGCCAGCAGCTTATCGTCGACTAGCGGACAAGAGACCCAGTACTTC. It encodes CASSLSSTSGQETQYF.

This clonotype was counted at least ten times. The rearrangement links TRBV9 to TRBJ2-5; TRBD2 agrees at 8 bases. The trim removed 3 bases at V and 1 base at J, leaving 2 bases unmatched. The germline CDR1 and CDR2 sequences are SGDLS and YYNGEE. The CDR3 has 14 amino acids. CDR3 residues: CASSASGGQETQYF. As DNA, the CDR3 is TGTGCCAGCAGCGCAAGCGGGGGCCAAGAGACCCAGTACTTC.

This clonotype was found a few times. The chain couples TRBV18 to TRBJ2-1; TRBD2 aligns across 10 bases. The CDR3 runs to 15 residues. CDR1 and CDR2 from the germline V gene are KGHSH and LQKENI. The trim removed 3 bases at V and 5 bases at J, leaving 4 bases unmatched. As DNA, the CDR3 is TGTGCCAGCTCACCGGGGACTAGCGCGAACAATGAGCAGTTCTTC. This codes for CASSPGTSANNEQFF.

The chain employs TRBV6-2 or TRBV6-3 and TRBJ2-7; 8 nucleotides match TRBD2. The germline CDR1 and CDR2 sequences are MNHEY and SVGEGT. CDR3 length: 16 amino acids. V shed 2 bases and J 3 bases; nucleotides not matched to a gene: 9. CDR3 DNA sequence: TGTGCCAGCAGTTACCCTAGCGGGTCCACCTTCTACGAGCAGTACTTC. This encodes CASSYPSGSTFYEQYF.